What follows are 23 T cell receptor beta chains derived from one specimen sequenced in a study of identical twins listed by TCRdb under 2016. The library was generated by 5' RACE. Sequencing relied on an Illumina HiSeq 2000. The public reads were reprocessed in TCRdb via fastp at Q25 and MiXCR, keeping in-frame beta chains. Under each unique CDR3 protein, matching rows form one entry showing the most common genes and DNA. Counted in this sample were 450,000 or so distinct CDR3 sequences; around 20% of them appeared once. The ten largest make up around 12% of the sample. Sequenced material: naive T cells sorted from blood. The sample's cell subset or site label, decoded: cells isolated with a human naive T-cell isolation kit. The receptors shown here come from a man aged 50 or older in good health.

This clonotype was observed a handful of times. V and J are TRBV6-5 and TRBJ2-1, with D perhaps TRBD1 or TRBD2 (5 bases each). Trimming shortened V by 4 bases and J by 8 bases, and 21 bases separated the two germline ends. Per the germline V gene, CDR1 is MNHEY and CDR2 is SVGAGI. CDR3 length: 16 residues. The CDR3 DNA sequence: TGTGCCAGCAGTTCCTTTCCGGGGTCTGGGGCTTATGAGCAGTTCTTC. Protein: CASSSFPGSGAYEQFF.

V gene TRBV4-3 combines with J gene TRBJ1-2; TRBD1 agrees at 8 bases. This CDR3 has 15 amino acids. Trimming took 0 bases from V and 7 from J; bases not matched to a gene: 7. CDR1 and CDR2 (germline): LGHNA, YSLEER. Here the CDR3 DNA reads TGCGCCAGCAGCCAAGAGTTGCAGGGGGCGCCTGGCTACACCTTC. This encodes CASSQELQGAPGYTF.

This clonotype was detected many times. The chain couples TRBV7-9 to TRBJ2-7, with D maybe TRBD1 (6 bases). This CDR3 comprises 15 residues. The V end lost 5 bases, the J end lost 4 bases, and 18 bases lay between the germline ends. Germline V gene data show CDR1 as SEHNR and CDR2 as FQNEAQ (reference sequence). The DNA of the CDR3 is TGTGCCAGCAGCACTACACGGGACACCAATTACGAGCAGTACTTC. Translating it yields CASSTTRDTNYEQYF.

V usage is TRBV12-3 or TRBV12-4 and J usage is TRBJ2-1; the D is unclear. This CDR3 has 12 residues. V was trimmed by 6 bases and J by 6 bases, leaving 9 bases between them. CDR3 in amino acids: CASRTTTNEQFF. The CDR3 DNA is TGTGCCAGCAGAACGACGACCAATGAGCAGTTCTTC.

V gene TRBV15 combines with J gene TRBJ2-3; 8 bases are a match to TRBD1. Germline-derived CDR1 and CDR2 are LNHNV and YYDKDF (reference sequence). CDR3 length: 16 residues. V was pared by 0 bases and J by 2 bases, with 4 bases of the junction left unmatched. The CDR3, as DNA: TGTGCCACCAGCAGAGAGAACAGGGGGTTCACAGATACGCAGTATTTT. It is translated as CATSRENRGFTDTQYF.

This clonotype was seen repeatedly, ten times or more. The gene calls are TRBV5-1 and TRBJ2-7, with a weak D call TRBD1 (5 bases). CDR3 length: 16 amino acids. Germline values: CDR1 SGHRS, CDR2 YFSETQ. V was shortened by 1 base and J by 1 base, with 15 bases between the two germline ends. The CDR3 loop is CASSLRTGRRSYEQYF. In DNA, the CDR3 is TGCGCCAGCAGCTTGCGAACAGGTCGTCGGTCCTACGAGCAGTACTTC.

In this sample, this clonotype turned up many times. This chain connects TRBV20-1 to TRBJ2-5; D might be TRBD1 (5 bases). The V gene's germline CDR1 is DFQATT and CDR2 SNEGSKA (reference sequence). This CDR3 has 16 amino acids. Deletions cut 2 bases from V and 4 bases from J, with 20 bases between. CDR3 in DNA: TGCAGTGCTAGACCAGACAGCCCAGAACGAGGAGAGACCCAGTACTTC. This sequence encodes CSARPDSPERGETQYF.

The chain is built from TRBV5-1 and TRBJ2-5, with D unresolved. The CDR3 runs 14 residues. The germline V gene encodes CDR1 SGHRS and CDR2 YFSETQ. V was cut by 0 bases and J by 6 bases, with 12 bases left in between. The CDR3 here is CASSLADLGQTQYF. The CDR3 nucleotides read TGCGCCAGCAGCTTGGCGGATCTGGGCCAGACCCAGTACTTC.

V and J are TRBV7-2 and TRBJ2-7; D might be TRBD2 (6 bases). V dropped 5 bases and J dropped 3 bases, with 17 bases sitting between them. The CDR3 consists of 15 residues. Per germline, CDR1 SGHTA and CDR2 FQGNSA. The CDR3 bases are TGTGCCAGCAGCCTGCAGGCGCGGGGCGACTACGAGCAGTACTTC. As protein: CASSLQARGDYEQYF.

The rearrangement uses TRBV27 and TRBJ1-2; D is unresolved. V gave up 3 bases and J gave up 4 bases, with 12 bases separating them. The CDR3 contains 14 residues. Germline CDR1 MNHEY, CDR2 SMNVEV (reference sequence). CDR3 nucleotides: TGTGCCAGCAGTTTCCGCAGAAAGGGCTATGGCTACACCTTC. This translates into CASSFRRKGYGYTF.

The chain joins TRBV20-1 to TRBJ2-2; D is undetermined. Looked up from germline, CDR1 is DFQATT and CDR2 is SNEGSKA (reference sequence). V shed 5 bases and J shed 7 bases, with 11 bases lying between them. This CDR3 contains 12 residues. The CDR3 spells CSARLDGGELFF. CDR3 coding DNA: TGCAGTGCTCGTTTGGACGGCGGGGAGCTGTTTTTT.

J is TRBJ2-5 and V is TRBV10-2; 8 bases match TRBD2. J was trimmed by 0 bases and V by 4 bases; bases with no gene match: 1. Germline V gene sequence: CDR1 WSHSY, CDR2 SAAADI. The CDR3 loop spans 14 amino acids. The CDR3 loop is CASSVAGNQETQYF. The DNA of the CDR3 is TGCGCCAGCAGTGTAGCGGGGAACCAAGAGACCCAGTACTTC.

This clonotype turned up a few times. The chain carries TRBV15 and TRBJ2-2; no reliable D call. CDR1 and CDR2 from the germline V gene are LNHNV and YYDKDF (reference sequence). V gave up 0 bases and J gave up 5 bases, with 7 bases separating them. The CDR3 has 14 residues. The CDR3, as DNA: TGTGCCACCAGCAGAGATCGGAAGACCGGGGAGCTGTTTTTT. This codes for CATSRDRKTGELFF.

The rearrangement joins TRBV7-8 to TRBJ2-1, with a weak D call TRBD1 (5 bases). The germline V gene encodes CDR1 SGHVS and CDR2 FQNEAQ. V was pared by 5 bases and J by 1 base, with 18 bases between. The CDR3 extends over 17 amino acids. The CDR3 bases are TGTGCCAGCAGCCACCCCCCATACAACAGGTCCTACAATGAGCAGTTCTTC. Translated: CASSHPPYNRSYNEQFF.

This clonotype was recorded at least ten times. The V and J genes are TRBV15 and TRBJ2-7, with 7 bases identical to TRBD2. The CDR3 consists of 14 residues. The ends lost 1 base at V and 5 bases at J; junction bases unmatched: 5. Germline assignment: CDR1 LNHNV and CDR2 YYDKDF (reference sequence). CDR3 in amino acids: CATSRVPGGDEQYF. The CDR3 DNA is TGTGCCACCAGCAGAGTACCGGGAGGAGACGAGCAGTACTTC.

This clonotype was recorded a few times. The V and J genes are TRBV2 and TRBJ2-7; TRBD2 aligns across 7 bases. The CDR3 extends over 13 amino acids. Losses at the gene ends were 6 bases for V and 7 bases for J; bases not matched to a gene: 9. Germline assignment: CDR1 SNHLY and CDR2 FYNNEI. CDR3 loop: CASSGRLAEEQYF. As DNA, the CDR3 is TGTGCCAGCAGCGGAAGGCTAGCGGAGGAGCAGTACTTC. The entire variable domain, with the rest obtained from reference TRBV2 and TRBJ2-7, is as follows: EPEVTQTPSHQVTQMGQEVILRCVPISNHLYFYWYRQILGQKVEFLVSFYNNEISEKSEIFDDQFSVERPDGSNFTLKIRSTKLEDSAMYFCASSGRLAEEQYFGPGTRLTVT.

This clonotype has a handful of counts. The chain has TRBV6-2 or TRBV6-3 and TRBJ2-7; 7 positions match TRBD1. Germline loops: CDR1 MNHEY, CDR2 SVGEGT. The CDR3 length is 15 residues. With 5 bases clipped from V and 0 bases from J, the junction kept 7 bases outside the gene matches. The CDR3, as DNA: TGTGCCAGCAGTCAGGGACAGAGGGACTCCTACGAGCAGTACTTC. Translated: CASSQGQRDSYEQYF.

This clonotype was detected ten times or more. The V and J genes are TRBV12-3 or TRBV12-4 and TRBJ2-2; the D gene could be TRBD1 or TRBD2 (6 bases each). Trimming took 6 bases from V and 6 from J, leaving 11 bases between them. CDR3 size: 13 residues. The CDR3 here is CASSNREAGELFF. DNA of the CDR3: TGTGCCAGCAGCAACAGGGAGGCCGGGGAGCTGTTTTTT.

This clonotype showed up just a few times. The CDR3 coding sequence is TGCGCCAGCAGCTTCAGGGACCCTAACACCGGGGAGCTGTTTTTT. This encodes CASSFRDPNTGELFF. The V call is TRBV5-1, the J call TRBJ2-2; D is possibly TRBD1 or TRBD2 (5 bases each). Germline CDR1 SGHRS, CDR2 YFSETQ. V lost 2 bases, J lost 2 bases, and 10 bases lay in between. This CDR3 has 15 residues. Based on the CDR3 plus reference TRBV5-1 and TRBJ2-2, the full variable domain is KAGVTQTPRYLIKTRGQQVTLSCSPISGHRSVSWYQQTPGQGLQFLFEYFSETQRNKGNFPGRFSGRQFSNSRSEMNVSTLELGDSALYLCASSFRDPNTGELFFGEGSRLTVL.

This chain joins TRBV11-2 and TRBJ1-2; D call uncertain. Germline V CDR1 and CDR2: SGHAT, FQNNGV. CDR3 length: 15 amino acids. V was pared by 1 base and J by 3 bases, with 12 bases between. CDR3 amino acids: CASSLVIPPYYGYTF. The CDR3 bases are TGTGCCAGCAGCTTAGTTATCCCCCCCTACTATGGCTACACCTTC.

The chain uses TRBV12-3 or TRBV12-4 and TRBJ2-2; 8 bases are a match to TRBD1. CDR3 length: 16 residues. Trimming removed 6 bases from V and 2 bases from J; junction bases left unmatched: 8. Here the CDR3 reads CASRRQGAYNTGELFF. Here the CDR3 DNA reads TGTGCCAGCAGGCGCCAGGGGGCGTACAACACCGGGGAGCTGTTTTTT.

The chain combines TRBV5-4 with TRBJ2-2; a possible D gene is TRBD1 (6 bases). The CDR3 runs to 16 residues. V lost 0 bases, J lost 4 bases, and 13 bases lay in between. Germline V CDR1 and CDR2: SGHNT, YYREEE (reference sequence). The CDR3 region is CASSLAGTMGTGELFF. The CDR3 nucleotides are TGTGCCAGCAGCTTGGCCGGGACAATGGGCACCGGGGAGCTGTTTTTT.

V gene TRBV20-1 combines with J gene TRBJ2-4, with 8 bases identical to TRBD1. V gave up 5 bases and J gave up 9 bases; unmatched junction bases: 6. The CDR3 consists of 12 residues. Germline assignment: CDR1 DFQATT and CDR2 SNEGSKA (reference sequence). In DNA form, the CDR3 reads TGCAGTGCTCCGCGGACAGGGACCATTCAGTACTTC. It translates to CSAPRTGTIQYF.